This T cell receptor (beta chain) emerged from a study of cytomegalovirus exposure and HLA in healthy donors. Both 60 Vbeta primers and 13 Jbeta primers went into the PCR. Produced via immunoSEQ multiplex PCR; TCRdb's table is partial and in-frame only. The top ten hold 1.4% of the sample, which has 80,000 to 100,000 clones, roughly three quarters seen once. Material for sequencing was PBMCs. This TCR was recovered from a man aged 35-49 years in good health and CMV-seronegative.

The CDR3 sequence is CASHGQLNQPQHF. As DNA, the CDR3 is TGTGCCAGCCATGGGCAGCTCAATCAGCCCCAGCATTTT. The chain recombines TRBV28 with TRBJ1-5; D unclear. There are 13 residues in the CDR3. V shed 8 bases and J shed 3 bases, with 11 bases lying between them. CDR1 is MDHEN and CDR2 is SYDVKM in the germline V gene.